This is a list of T cell receptor beta chains from one sample in a study of CD8 T cells in Susac syndrome. In TCRdb, the immunoSEQ multiplex PCR reads were re-called with MiXCR into one record per CDR3 protein. The sample lists roughly 88,000 distinct CDR3 sequences; about 95% were seen once. The material sequenced was CD8+ T cells from PBMCs. The receptors derive from a human donor with Susac syndrome. CDR3s include the opening cysteine and the closing phenylalanine or tryptophan. Each record gives: clone size, J gene, V gene, CDR3 protein. Clone sizes are given selectively: once, few, many, or a class where the clone is expanded.

>-|TRBJ1-2|TRBV20-1
CSARVEGGYGYTF
>-|TRBJ2-1|TRBV6-5
CASSLGEYNEQFF
>-|TRBJ2-6|TRBV13
CASSRVQGQWGANVLTF
>-|TRBJ1-5|TRBV12-3/TRBV12-4
CASSLGQYSNQPQHF
>-|TRBJ2-1|TRBV2
CAALGEQLREQFF
>-|TRBJ2-3|TRBV20-1
CSAFGQASTDTQYF
>-|TRBJ2-3|TRBV20-1
CSARPLAGGESTQYF
>-|TRBJ2-5|TRBV29-1
CSVEKRGGQETQYF
>-|TRBJ1-3|TRBV28
CASSFTAGDTIYF
>-|TRBJ1-1|TRBV7-9
CASSPDSMNTEAFF
>-|TRBJ1-6|TRBV7-8
CASGNRVWYNSPLHF
>-|TRBJ2-7|TRBV27
CASGLAGRIYEQYF
>once|TRBJ2-1|TRBV9
CASSGGGHRMVNEQFF
>-|TRBJ1-5|TRBV12-3/TRBV12-4
CASSLGNGGNQPQHF
>once|TRBJ2-2|TRBV24-1
CATSDSRYTNTGELFF
>-|TRBJ2-1|TRBV5-6
CASSFETWAGNEQFF
>-|TRBJ1-3|TRBV15
CATSPGTLGNTIYF
>-|TRBJ2-2|TRBV3-1
CASSRQFTGELFF
>-|TRBJ2-7|TRBV20-1
CSAVGGTYEQYF
>once|TRBJ2-1|TRBV20-1
CSARLLGYNEQFF
>-|TRBJ2-7|TRBV7-9
CASSSRGNEQYF
>once|TRBJ1-1|TRBV27
CASSGLSKNTEAFF
>-|TRBJ1-1|TRBV3-1
CASSQEGAQNTEAFF
>-|TRBJ2-6|TRBV6-6
CASTLANVLTF
>-|TRBJ2-5|TRBV20-1
CSAKAANQETQYF
>-|TRBJ1-2|TRBV7-9
CASSLAGRFRYGYTF
>-|TRBJ2-3|TRBV7-6
CASSASPGSSDTQYF
>once|TRBJ2-1|TRBV7-9
CASSEEMGEQFF
>-|TRBJ2-3|TRBV25-1
CASSGQGADTQYF
>-|TRBJ2-3|TRBV5-1
CASSFLMRGRPDTQYF